Listed here are 2 T cell receptor beta chains from one sample, sequenced in a study of vaccination and CD4 T cells after COVID-19 (dated by TCRdb to the early 2020s). Preparation of the library involved PCR. TCRdb shows the sequencer as Illumina iSeq 100. DNA from cultured CD4+ T cells underwent TCR sequencing with the Oncomine TCR Beta short-read assay at the Johns Hopkins FTIC core. Through fastp at Q25 and MiXCR, TCRdb rebuilt clones from the public reads, retaining in-frame beta chains. Identical CDR3 protein sequences are pooled into one entry, listed with their most common genes and DNA. This sample lists roughly 11,000 distinct CDR3 sequences; around 55% were detected once. Clones ranked in the top ten supply roughly 9% of the sample. These receptors have no known antigen. The treatment or condition label for this specimen denotes: roughly 10-day PBMC culture with coronavirus spike peptide pools or control peptides (ViraFEST assay).

The sample comprised CD4+ T cells from blood, cultured in vitro. The receptor source for this set is a human donor who had recovered from COVID-19.

The DNA of the CDR3 is TGCAGTGCTAGGGGGCAGAGCTCCTATAATTCACCCCTCCACTTT. It yields the protein CSARGQSSYNSPLHF. The chain recombines TRBV20-1 with TRBJ1-6; possible D gene TRBD1, 5 bases. Germline CDR1 is DFQATT and CDR2 is SNEGSKA (reference sequence). Trimming stripped 3 bases from V and 0 bases from J, with 9 bases between. This CDR3 has 15 residues.

The chain has TRBV7-2 and TRBJ1-1; D might be TRBD1 (5 bases). V lost 6 bases to trimming and J lost 4 bases, with 15 bases between them. The CDR3 sequence is 14 residues long. Germline V lookup: CDR1 SGHTA, CDR2 FQGNSA. CDR3 residues: CASSSAQGVTEAFF. In DNA, the CDR3 is TGTGCCAGCAGTTCAGCTCAGGGAGTCACTGAAGCTTTCTTT.